A single sample is the source of the 13 T cell receptor beta chains below, sequenced in a study of cytotoxic CD8 clonotypes in ibrutinib-treated CLL. Measured with immunoSEQ multiplex PCR; TCRdb has only the in-frame clones, and not every one. Of more than 20,000 clones listed, about 68% are singletons. Here the sequenced sample was PBMCs, taken before ibrutinib treatment. These TCRs come from a human donor with chronic lymphocytic leukemia.

This clone was recorded a few times. The genes are TRBV7-2 and TRBJ2-3; D remains ambiguous. The V gene's germline CDR1 is SGHTA and CDR2 FQGNSA. V was clipped by 3 bases and J by 0 bases, with 10 bases between them. This CDR3 region has 15 residues. CDR3 sequence (DNA): TGTGCCAGCAGCTTTAGACAAGCTAGCACAGATACGCAGTATTTT. It yields the protein CASSFRQASTDTQYF.

The gene calls are TRBV4-3 and TRBJ2-7; 7 bases align to TRBD1. The germline V gene has CDR1 LGHNA and CDR2 YSLEER. CDR3 length: 13 residues. Unmatched junction bases numbered 4, after V lost 3 bases and J lost 5 bases. The CDR3: CASSHATGDEQYF. The CDR3 DNA reads TGCGCCAGCAGCCACGCTACAGGGGACGAGCAGTACTTC.

This rearrangement joins TRBV5-1 to TRBJ1-1; D gene uncertain. Between the trimmed V and J ends, which lost 4 bases and 2 bases, there was a span of 9 bases. This CDR3 contains 13 residues. The germline V gene has CDR1 SGHRS and CDR2 YFSETQ. The CDR3: CASSPYRNTEAFF. The CDR3 region has the DNA TGCGCCAGCAGCCCTTACAGAAACACTGAAGCTTTCTTT.

The chain recombines TRBV9 with TRBJ1-1, with 7 positions matching TRBD1. V shed 3 bases and J 0 bases; nucleotides not matched to a gene: 8. The CDR3 is made up of 16 amino acids. Per germline, CDR1 SGDLS and CDR2 YYNGEE. CDR3 loop: CASSEPGTAMNTEAFF. The CDR3, as DNA: TGTGCCAGCAGCGAGCCCGGGACAGCGATGAACACTGAAGCTTTCTTT.

V and J are TRBV19 and TRBJ1-1; D is perhaps TRBD1 (5 bases). Germline loops: CDR1 LNHDA, CDR2 SQIVND (reference sequence). This CDR3 has 17 residues. The ends were cut back, 6 bases at V and 3 bases at J, with 23 bases in the middle. The CDR3 DNA is TGTGCCAGTAGCCGGAGCGAGGCGCTGGGACGATACACTGAAGCTTTCTTT. Translated, it gives CASSRSEALGRYTEAFF.

In its sample, this clone was seen once. The V gene is TRBV19, the J gene TRBJ2-2; D not resolved. V was clipped by 10 bases and J by 7 bases, with 10 bases between them. Germline-derived CDR1 and CDR2 are LNHDA and SQIVND (reference sequence). The CDR3 runs to 11 residues. The DNA of the CDR3 is TGTGCCACCGGGTTAAGCGGGGAGCTGTTTTTT. Translated: CATGLSGELFF. Looking up the rest from reference TRBV19 and TRBJ2-2 gives the full variable domain: DGGITQSPKYLFRKEGQNVTLSCEQNLNHDAMYWYRQDPGQGLRLIYYSQIVNDFQKGDIAEGYSVSREKKESFPLTVTSAQKNPTAFYLCATGLSGELFFGEGSRLTVL.

The chain uses TRBV13 and TRBJ1-1; D might be TRBD1 (5 bases). Deletions cut 0 bases from V and 0 bases from J, with 14 bases between. The germline gives CDR1 PRHDT, CDR2 FYEKMQ (reference sequence). The CDR3 consists of 17 residues. The CDR3 loop is CASSLGSRPGMNTEAFF. The CDR3 region has the DNA TGTGCCAGCAGCTTAGGCTCCCGTCCAGGGATGAACACTGAAGCTTTCTTT.

The chain links TRBV6-6 to TRBJ2-7; TRBD2 matches at 14 bases. The CDR3 totals 14 residues. Germline-derived CDR1 and CDR2 are MNHNY and SVGAGI (reference sequence). Germline trimming cut 6 bases from V and 7 bases from J; bases unmatched to any gene: 5. In DNA, the CDR3 is TGTGCCAGCAGGGGGACTAGCGGGAGTAGGGAGCAGTACTTC. This gives the protein CASRGTSGSREQYF.

The chain joins TRBV7-9 to TRBJ2-7; D is uncertain. Trimming stripped 5 bases from V and 4 bases from J, with 6 bases between. Germline V gene lookup returns CDR1 SEHNR and CDR2 FQNEAQ (reference sequence). CDR3 length: 11 amino acids. The CDR3 DNA is TGTGCCAGCAGCGACCGTTACGAGCAGTACTTC. Its translation: CASSDRYEQYF.

The chain uses TRBV9 and TRBJ2-3, with 9 bases identical to TRBD2. The V gene's germline CDR1 is SGDLS and CDR2 YYNGEE. Trimming removed 2 bases from V and 7 bases from J; junction bases left unmatched: 11. The CDR3 is 16 residues long. This chain's CDR3 is CASSVVGGGGANTQYF. The DNA for the CDR3 is TGTGCCAGCAGCGTCGTGGGAGGCGGGGGGGCGAATACGCAGTATTTT.

The table lists this clone with a few counts. The chain recombines TRBV6-1 with TRBJ1-5; 8 bases are a match to TRBD1. This CDR3 comprises 15 residues. Germline V gene lookup returns CDR1 MNHNS and CDR2 SASEGT. V was clipped by 4 bases and J by 4 bases; unmatched bases: 6. CDR3 coding DNA: TGTGCCAGCAGTGCCGGACAGGGAATGAATCAGCCCCAGCATTTT. Translation gives CASSAGQGMNQPQHF.

The chain has TRBV18 and TRBJ2-2; TRBD2 aligns across 11 bases. Germline assignment: CDR1 KGHSH and CDR2 LQKENI. This CDR3 has 17 amino acids. Trimming took 6 bases from V and 6 from J; bases not matched to a gene: 12. CDR3 DNA sequence: TGTGCCAGCTCGCAGACTAGCGGGACGTCGTCAGCCGGGGAGCTGTTTTTT. Its translation: CASSQTSGTSSAGELFF.

V is TRBV14 and J is TRBJ2-2, with a weak D call TRBD2 (7 bases). The germline V gene encodes CDR1 SGHDN and CDR2 FVKESK. V lost 1 base, J lost 8 bases, and 26 bases lay in between. The CDR3 sequence is 19 residues long. In DNA, the CDR3 is TGTGCCAGCAGCCAAGGGCGAGGGGGGGCCCCTCGTGGAGGAGGGGAGCTGTTTTTT. Amino acid sequence: CASSQGRGGAPRGGGELFF.